The 21 T cell receptor beta chains below come from one sample, sequenced in a study of sequential checkpoint blockade in melanoma. Treatment noted: randomized to nivolumab then ipilimumab (arm A) or the reverse (arm B). Measured with immunoSEQ multiplex PCR; TCRdb has only the in-frame clones, and not every one. The repertoire holds around 25,000 clones, with roughly 86% as singletons. The sequences come from CD8+ T cells sorted from blood (inferred from file names), collected from a patient given nivolumab and ipilimumab in sequence. These receptor sequences come from a human donor with melanoma.

V and J are TRBV28 and TRBJ1-2, with TRBD1 matching 9 bases. CDR3 length: 13 residues. Trimming took 4 bases from V and 7 from J; bases not matched to a gene: 4. The germline V gene has CDR1 MDHEN and CDR2 SYDVKM. The CDR3 DNA follows: TGTGCCAGCAGTTCCGACAGGGGGTTTGGCTACACCTTC. This gives the protein CASSSDRGFGYTF.

The chain couples TRBV11-3 to TRBJ2-7; TRBD1 agrees at 7 bases. The CDR3 contains 12 residues. Germline V gene data show CDR1 as SGHNT and CDR2 as YENEEA. V lost 5 bases to trimming and J lost 5 bases; unmatched junction nucleotides: 3. The CDR3 nucleotides read TGTGCCAGCAGCCTTCAGGGGGACGAGCAGTACTTC. The encoded protein is CASSLQGDEQYF.

The genes are TRBV5-4 and TRBJ2-1, with 10 positions matching TRBD2. The V segment lost 2 bases and the J segment 1 base; nucleotides outside the gene matches: 9. The CDR3 covers 18 residues. Looked up from germline, CDR1 is SGHNT and CDR2 is YYREEE (reference sequence). The CDR3: CASSFAGLAGVSYNEQFF. The CDR3 DNA reads TGTGCCAGCAGCTTCGCCGGGCTAGCGGGGGTGTCCTACAATGAGCAGTTCTTC.

The chain is built from TRBV12-5 and TRBJ1-3, with D unclear. The CDR3 consists of 13 residues. Trimming took off 1 base at V and 4 bases at J, with 5 bases between the two ends. The germline V gene has CDR1 LGHNT and CDR2 FRNRAP. The CDR3 sequence: CASGLAGGNTIYF. The CDR3 nucleotides read TGTGCTAGTGGTTTGGCCGGGGGAAACACCATATATTTT.

V gene TRBV2 combines with J gene TRBJ2-7; the match to TRBD2 covers 9 bases. The V gene end was trimmed by 2 bases and the J gene end by 4 bases; junction bases not matched to a gene: 3. This CDR3 contains 14 residues. Germline assignment: CDR1 SNHLY and CDR2 FYNNEI. CDR3 in amino acids: CASSEPAGGYEQYF. CDR3 nucleotides: TGTGCCAGCAGTGAACCAGCGGGAGGATACGAGCAGTACTTC.

The genes are TRBV2 and TRBJ2-6; maybe TRBD1 (6 bases). The CDR3 has 16 amino acids. V was trimmed by 6 bases and J by 0 bases, leaving 12 bases between them. Germline assignment: CDR1 SNHLY and CDR2 FYNNEI. CDR3 amino acids: CASSPGQHSGANVLTF. As DNA, the CDR3 is TGTGCCAGCAGCCCCGGACAGCACTCTGGGGCCAACGTCCTGACTTTC. The variable domain in full, with the rest retrieved from reference TRBV2 and TRBJ2-6, is EPEVTQTPSHQVTQMGQEVILRCVPISNHLYFYWYRQILGQKVEFLVSFYNNEISEKSEIFDDQFSVERPDGSNFTLKIRSTKLEDSAMYFCASSPGQHSGANVLTFGAGSRLTVL.

In DNA form, the CDR3 reads TGTGCCAGCAGCTTGGGACCGGATAGCGGGGAGCAGTACTTC. It specifies CASSLGPDSGEQYF. The chain has TRBV5-5 and TRBJ2-7, with TRBD2 matching 7 bases. V lost 0 bases, J lost 7 bases, and 7 bases stayed unmatched. The CDR3 is 14 amino acids. In germline, CDR1 is SGHKS, CDR2 YYEKEE (reference sequence).

J is TRBJ1-1 and V is TRBV7-9, with 9 nucleotides matching TRBD1. The CDR3 has 12 residues. CDR1 and CDR2 (germline): SEHNR, FQNEAQ (reference sequence). With V trimmed by 5 bases and J by 11 bases, 6 bases remained unmatched. Written as DNA, the CDR3 is TGTGCCAGCAGCAGCGGTGACAGGGGGGCTTTCTTT. Its protein is CASSSGDRGAFF.

A word on this clone: The conserved final phenylalanine or tryptophan is absent from the CDR3, which likely points to a read error. No DNA is shown, since the ends of the CDR3 on it are uncertain; the CDR3 is the one TCRdb lists. The chain joins TRBV6-6 to TRBJ2-3; the table's D gene call, TRBD2, was not cross checked with the DNA. Termini included, the CDR3 measures 16 amino acids. The germline V gene encodes CDR1 MNHNY and CDR2 SVGAGI (reference sequence). The CDR3 sequence is CASSYSQQGEGLAGGN.

This clone has only a few counts. This CDR3 reads CASSYRGLDVREQYF. CDR3 DNA sequence: TGTGCCAGCAGTTACCGGGGACTAGACGTCCGCGAGCAGTACTTC. The chain employs TRBV6-9 and TRBJ2-7; 8 nucleotides line up with TRBD2. The germline V gene has CDR1 MNHGY and CDR2 SVAAGI. This CDR3 is 15 amino acids long. The V and J ends lost 3 bases and 6 bases, in that order; junction bases with no gene match: 10.

This clone was counted between two and nine times. This chain joins TRBV7-2 and TRBJ2-3; D possibly corresponds to TRBD2 (6 bases). Trimming stripped 2 bases from V and 3 bases from J, with 18 bases between. Per germline, CDR1 SGHTA and CDR2 FQGNSA. The length of the CDR3 is 17 residues. CDR3 DNA: TGTGCCAGCAGCTTACGGTTGCGGGAACTTGGGACAGATACGCAGTATTTT. Protein product: CASSLRLRELGTDTQYF.

The chain combines TRBV7-2 with TRBJ2-1; weak D call: TRBD2 (6 bases). Between the trimmed V and J ends, which lost 10 bases and 3 bases, there was a span of 19 bases. The CDR3 has 15 amino acids. Looked up from germline, CDR1 is SGHTA and CDR2 is FQGNSA. CDR3 sequence: CANPNGGKGYNEQFF. The CDR3 coding sequence is TGTGCCAACCCGAATGGGGGGAAGGGCTACAATGAGCAGTTCTTC.

This clone appeared once. The chain has TRBV30 and TRBJ1-3; 11 bases fit TRBD1. Germline CDR1 GTSNPN, CDR2 SVGIG (reference sequence). This CDR3 is built from 17 residues. The J segment lost 1 base and the V segment lost 4 bases, leaving 9 bases of the junction unmatched. This chain's CDR3 is CAWTTPGTGGSGNTIYF. The CDR3 DNA sequence: TGTGCCTGGACCACACCCGGGACAGGGGGTTCTGGAAACACCATATATTTT.

In its sample, this clone was seen a few times. The germline gene is not matched at one end of the junction; a read error may be the cause. The chain is built from TRBV2 and TRBJ2-7; D possibly corresponds to TRBD2 (5 bases). This CDR3 spans 12 amino acids. Germline-derived CDR1 and CDR2 are SNHLY and FYNNEI. The CDR3, as DNA: TGTGCCAGCAGTGGACTTGCGGGCCTACTCTGGTTC. It yields the protein CASSGLAGLLWF.

The CDR3 bases are TGTGCCAGCAGCCCCACCGGGACTAGCGGGAGGAATGAGCAGTTCTTC. Encoded protein: CASSPTGTSGRNEQFF. The genes are TRBV11-2 and TRBJ2-1; 15 nucleotides line up with TRBD2. CDR1 and CDR2 from the germline V gene are SGHAT and FQNNGV. The CDR3 is 16 amino acids. The V and J ends lost 5 bases and 7 bases, in that order; junction bases with no gene match: 6.

This sequence joins TRBV27 and TRBJ2-2; unclear D gene. The CDR3 runs 15 residues. Germline V gene lookup returns CDR1 MNHEY and CDR2 SMNVEV (reference sequence). Trimming took 2 bases from V and 0 from J, leaving 7 bases between them. The CDR3 region is CASSLAGSNTGELFF. DNA of the CDR3: TGTGCCAGCAGTTTAGCAGGATCGAACACCGGGGAGCTGTTTTTT.

This sequence joins TRBV27 and TRBJ1-2; the D gene is possibly TRBD1 (5 bases). V lost 5 bases and J 8 bases, leaving 12 bases between the germline ends. There are 12 residues in the CDR3. CDR1 is MNHEY, CDR2 SMNVEV, per germline (reference sequence). The CDR3 sequence: CASSTGHEGYTF. In DNA, the CDR3 is TGTGCCAGCAGTACTGGACACGAGGGCTACACCTTC.

CDR3 amino acids: CASSLVGQGQETQYF. CDR3 coding DNA: TGTGCCAGCAGTTTAGTCGGGCAGGGGCAAGAGACCCAGTACTTC. V usage is TRBV28 and J usage is TRBJ2-5; TRBD1 might be the D (6 bases). Germline V lookup: CDR1 MDHEN, CDR2 SYDVKM. The CDR3 has 15 residues. Trimming pared 2 bases from V and 2 bases from J, leaving 12 bases between.

The gene calls are TRBV28 and TRBJ2-2, with 7 bases aligning to TRBD2. The junction had 4 bases not matched to a gene; V was cut back by 2 bases and J by 4 bases. CDR3 length equals 15 residues. CDR1 MDHEN and CDR2 SYDVKM come from the germline V gene. In DNA form, the CDR3 reads TGTGCCAGCAGTTTAGGGACTACTCTCACCGGGGAGCTGTTTTTT. The encoded protein is CASSLGTTLTGELFF.

V and J are TRBV25-1 and TRBJ1-3; TRBD1 is a possible D gene (5 bases). Germline-derived CDR1 and CDR2 are MGHDK and SYGVNS. With 7 bases removed from V and 7 bases from J, the gap between germline ends came to 17 bases. The CDR3 runs 14 residues. The CDR3 loop reads CASTNSGGLNTIYF. The CDR3 nucleotides read TGTGCCAGCACTAACTCCGGGGGGTTGAACACCATATATTTT.

The V call is TRBV5-6, the J call TRBJ1-5; the match to TRBD1 covers 9 bases. V shed 3 bases and J 6 bases; nucleotides not matched to a gene: 4. Germline V gene sequence: CDR1 SGHDT, CDR2 YYEEEE. The CDR3 is made up of 14 amino acids. As DNA, the CDR3 is TGTGCCAGCAGCTCCACAGGGGGCGGTCAGCCCCAGCATTTT. Its protein is CASSSTGGGQPQHF.